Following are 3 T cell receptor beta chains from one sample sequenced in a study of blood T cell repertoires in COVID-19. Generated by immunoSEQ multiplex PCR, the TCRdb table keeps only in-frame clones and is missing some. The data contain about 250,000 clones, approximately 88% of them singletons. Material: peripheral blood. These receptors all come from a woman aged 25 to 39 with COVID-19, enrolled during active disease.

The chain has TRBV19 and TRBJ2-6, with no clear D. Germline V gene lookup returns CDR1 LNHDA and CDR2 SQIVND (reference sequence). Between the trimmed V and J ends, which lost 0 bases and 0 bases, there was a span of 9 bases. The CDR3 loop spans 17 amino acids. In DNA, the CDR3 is TGTGCCAGTAGTATAGAGGGCCGCCACTCTGGGGCCAACGTCCTGACTTTC. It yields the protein CASSIEGRHSGANVLTF.

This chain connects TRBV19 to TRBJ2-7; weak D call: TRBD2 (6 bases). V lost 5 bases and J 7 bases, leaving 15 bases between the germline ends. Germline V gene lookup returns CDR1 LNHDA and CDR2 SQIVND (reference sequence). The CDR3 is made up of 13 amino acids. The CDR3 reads CASSRGTPGEQYF. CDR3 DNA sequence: TGTGCCAGTAGTCGCGGGACCCCGGGTGAGCAGTACTTC.

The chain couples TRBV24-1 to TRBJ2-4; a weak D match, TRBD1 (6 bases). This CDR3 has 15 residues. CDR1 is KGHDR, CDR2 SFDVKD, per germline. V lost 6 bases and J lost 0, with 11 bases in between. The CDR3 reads CATSLSGEAKNIQYF. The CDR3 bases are TGTGCCACCAGTCTTTCAGGGGAAGCCAAAAACATTCAGTACTTC.